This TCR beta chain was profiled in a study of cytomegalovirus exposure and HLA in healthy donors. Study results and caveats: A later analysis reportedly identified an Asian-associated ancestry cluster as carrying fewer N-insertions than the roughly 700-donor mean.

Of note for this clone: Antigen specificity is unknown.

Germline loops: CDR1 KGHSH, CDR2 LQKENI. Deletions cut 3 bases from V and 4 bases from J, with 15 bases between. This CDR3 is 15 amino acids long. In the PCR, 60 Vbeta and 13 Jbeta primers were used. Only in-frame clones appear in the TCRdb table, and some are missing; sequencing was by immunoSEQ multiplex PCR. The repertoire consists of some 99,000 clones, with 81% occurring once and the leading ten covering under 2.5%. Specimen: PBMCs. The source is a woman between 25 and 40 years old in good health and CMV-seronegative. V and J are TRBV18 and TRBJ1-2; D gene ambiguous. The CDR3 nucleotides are TGTGCCAGCTCACCCACCGAATTGGCGGGCTATGGCTACACCTTC. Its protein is CASSPTELAGYGYTF.